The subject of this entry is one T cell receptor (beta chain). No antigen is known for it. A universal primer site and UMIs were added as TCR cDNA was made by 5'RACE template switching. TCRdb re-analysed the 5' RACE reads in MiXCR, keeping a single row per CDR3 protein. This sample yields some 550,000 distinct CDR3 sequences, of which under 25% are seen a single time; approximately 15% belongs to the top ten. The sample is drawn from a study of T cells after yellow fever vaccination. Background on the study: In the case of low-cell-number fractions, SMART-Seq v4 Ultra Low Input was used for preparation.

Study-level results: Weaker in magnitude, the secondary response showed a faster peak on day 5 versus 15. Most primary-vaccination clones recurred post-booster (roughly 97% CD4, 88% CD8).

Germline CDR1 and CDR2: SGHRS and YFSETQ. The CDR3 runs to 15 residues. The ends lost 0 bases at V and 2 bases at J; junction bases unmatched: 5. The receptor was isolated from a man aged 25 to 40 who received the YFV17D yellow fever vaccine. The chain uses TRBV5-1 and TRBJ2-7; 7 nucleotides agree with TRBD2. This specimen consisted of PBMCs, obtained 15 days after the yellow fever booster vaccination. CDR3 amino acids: CASSLAPGGPYEQYF. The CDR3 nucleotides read TGCGCCAGCAGCTTGGCCCCGGGGGGACCCTACGAGCAGTACTTC.